This TCR beta chain was sequenced for a study of OX40 agonist ivuxolimab in advanced cancers. Study findings and constraints: By week 6 at 0.1 to 3.0 mg/kg, blood CD4+ and CD8+ T cells had expanded clonally.

Using immunoSEQ multiplex PCR, the repertoire was profiled, and TCRdb retains in-frame clones only, with some absent. The table includes approximately 70,000 clones, approximately 90% detected once. Turning to this clone: Its antigen is as yet unknown.

The CDR3 is made up of 16 amino acids. V lost 0 bases and J 8 bases, leaving 16 bases between the germline ends. CDR1 and CDR2 from the germline V gene are SEHNR and FQNEAQ (reference sequence). This chain links TRBV7-9 with TRBJ1-4; D perhaps matches TRBD1 (6 bases). The TCR sequence derives from an adult with an advanced solid tumor such as melanoma, head and neck, liver or kidney cancer. Source: CD4+ or CD8+ T cells sorted from blood, taken in a trial of the OX40 agonist ivuxolimab. CDR3 loop: CASSLAFTGRNEKLFF. The CDR3, as DNA: TGTGCCAGCAGCTTAGCTTTTACAGGGAGGAACGAAAAACTGTTTTTT.